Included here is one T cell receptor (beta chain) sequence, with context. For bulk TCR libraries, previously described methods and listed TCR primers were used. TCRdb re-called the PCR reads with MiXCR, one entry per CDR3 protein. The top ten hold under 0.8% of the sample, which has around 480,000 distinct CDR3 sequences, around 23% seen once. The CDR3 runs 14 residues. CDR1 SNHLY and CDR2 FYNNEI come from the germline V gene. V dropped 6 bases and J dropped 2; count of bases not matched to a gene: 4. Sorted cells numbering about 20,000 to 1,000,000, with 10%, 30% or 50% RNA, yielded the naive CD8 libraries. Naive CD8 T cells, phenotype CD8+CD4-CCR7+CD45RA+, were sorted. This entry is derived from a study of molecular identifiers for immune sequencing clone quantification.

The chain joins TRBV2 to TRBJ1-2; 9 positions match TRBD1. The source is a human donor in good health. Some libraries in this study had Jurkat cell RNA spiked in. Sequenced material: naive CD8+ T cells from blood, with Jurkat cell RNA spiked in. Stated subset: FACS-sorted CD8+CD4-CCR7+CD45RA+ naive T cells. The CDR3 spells CASRAGTGNYGYTF. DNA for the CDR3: TGTGCCAGCAGGGCCGGGACAGGGAACTATGGCTACACCTTC.